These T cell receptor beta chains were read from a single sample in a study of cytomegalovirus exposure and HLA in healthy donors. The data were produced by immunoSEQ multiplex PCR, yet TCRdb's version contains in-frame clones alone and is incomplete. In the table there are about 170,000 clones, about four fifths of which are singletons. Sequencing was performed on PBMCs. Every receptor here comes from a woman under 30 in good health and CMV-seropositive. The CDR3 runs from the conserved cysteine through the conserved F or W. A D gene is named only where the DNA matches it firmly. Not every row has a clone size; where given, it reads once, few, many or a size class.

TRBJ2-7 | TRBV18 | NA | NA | CASSPPLGASYEQYF | TGTGCCAGCTCACCACCGCTCGGTGCCTCCTACGAGCAGTACTTC
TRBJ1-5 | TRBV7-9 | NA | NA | CASSGARGPNQPQHF | TGTGCCAGCAGCGGGGCCAGGGGCCCCAATCAGCCCCAGCATTTT
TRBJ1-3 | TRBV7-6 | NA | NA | CASTNFEGFGNTIYF | TGTGCCAGCACCAACTTTGAGGGTTTCGGAAACACCATATATTTT
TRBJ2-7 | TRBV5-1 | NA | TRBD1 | CASSLERGTGHF | TGCGCCAGCAGCTTGGAACGCGGGACAGGGCACTTC
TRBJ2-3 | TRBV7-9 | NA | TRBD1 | CASSGGQVTDTQYF | TGTGCCAGCAGCGGGGGACAGGTCACAGATACGCAGTATTTT
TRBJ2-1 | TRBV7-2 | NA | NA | CASSLGGVNNEQFF | TGTGCCAGCAGCTTAGGGGGGGTCAACAATGAGCAGTTCTTC
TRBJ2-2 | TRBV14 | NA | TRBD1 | CASRGATQDRGNTGELFF | TGTGCCAGCAGGGGAGCGACGCAAGACAGGGGAAACACCGGGGAGCTGTTTTTT
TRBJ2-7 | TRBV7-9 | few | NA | CASSHGTTYEQYF | TGTGCCAGCAGCCATGGGACAACCTACGAGCAGTACTTC
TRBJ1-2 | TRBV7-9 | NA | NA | CASSLPGFSGYTF | TGTGCCAGCAGCTTACCGGGGTTTAGCGGCTACACCTTC
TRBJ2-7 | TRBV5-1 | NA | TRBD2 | CASSLNLAGGYEQYF | TGCGCCAGCAGCTTGAATCTAGCGGGCGGATACGAGCAGTACTTC
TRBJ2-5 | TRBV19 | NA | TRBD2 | CASSMPVGLAGETQYF | TGTGCCAGTAGTATGCCCGTTGGACTAGCGGGAGAGACCCAGTACTTC
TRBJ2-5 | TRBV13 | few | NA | CASTTTGGGGLETQYF | TGTGCCAGCACTACGACGGGGGGCGGCGGGCTTGAGACCCAGTACTTC
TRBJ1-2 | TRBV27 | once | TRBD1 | CASSFGTGGVNGYTF | TGTGCCAGCAGTTTCGGGACAGGGGGCGTGAATGGCTACACCTTC
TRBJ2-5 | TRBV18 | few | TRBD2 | CASSNKPTSPETQYF | TGTGCCAGCTCAAATAAACCGACTAGCCCAGAGACCCAGTACTTC
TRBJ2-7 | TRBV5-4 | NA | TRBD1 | CASSLYFGTAYEQYF | TGTGCCAGCAGCTTGTACTTCGGGACAGCCTACGAGCAGTACTTC
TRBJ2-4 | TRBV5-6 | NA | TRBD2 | CASSSGLPLSLAKNIQYF | TGTGCCAGCAGCTCGGGACTACCTTTGTCTCTAGCCAAAAACATTCAGTACTTC
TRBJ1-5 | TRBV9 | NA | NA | CASSAGYSNQPQHF | TGTGCCAGCAGTGCAGGCTATAGCAATCAGCCCCAGCATTTT